These 11 T cell receptor beta chains were all obtained from the same sample, sequenced in a study of blood T cell repertoires in COVID-19. Assay: immunoSEQ multiplex PCR; the TCRdb copy retains only in-frame clones and omits some. The sample lists 200,000 or so clones, approximately 88% seen once, with about 6% in the top ten. Sequenced material: peripheral blood. The receptors were sampled from a man aged 60 to 69 who had recovered from COVID-19.

This clone was observed a handful of times. V usage is TRBV5-6 and J usage is TRBJ1-4, with D unclear. The length of the CDR3 is 14 residues. The V gene lost 3 bases and the J gene lost 8 bases, with 14 bases spanning the gap. In germline, CDR1 is SGHDT, CDR2 YYEEEE. The CDR3, as DNA: TGTGCCAGCAGCTCGAGAGCGATGAAGGAAAAACTGTTTTTT. It codes for CASSSRAMKEKLFF.

This clone was seen a single time. This chain uses TRBV5-1 with TRBJ1-6; perhaps TRBD1 as D (5 bases). Trimming removed 0 bases from V and 7 bases from J, with 11 bases in between. This CDR3 region has 15 residues. Per the germline V gene, CDR1 is SGHRS and CDR2 is YFSETQ. CDR3 coding DNA: TGCGCCAGCAGCTTGGACGGGGGTGTAAATTCACCCCTCCACTTT. It is translated as CASSLDGGVNSPLHF.

The chain has TRBV9 and TRBJ1-6; unclear D gene. This CDR3 region has 15 residues. The V end lost 0 bases, the J end lost 11 bases, and 15 bases lay between the germline ends. Germline V gene data show CDR1 as SGDLS and CDR2 as YYNGEE. DNA for the CDR3: TGTGCCAGCAGCGTAGGGGAGGTCGCCATTCCACCCCTCCACTTT. Translated: CASSVGEVAIPPLHF.

CDR3 nucleotide sequence: TGTGCCAGCAGCCTCGGGGGTGGGCCCCAGCATTTT. It is translated as CASSLGGGPQHF. This chain uses TRBV3-1 (or the pseudogene TRBV3-2) with TRBJ1-5; tentative D call: TRBD1 (5 bases). Germline V gene data show CDR1 as LGHDT and CDR2 as YNNKEL (reference sequence). This CDR3 contains 12 residues. V was shortened by 4 bases and J by 9 bases, with 10 bases between the two germline ends.

The rearrangement uses TRBV18 and TRBJ2-2; D is ambiguous. The CDR3 spans 17 residues. V shed 2 bases and J shed 6 bases, with 19 bases lying between them. Per germline, CDR1 KGHSH and CDR2 LQKENI. CDR3 amino acids: CASSPIYLVKGAGELFF. In nucleotides, the CDR3 is TGTGCCAGCTCACCAATATACCTAGTTAAAGGCGCCGGGGAGCTGTTTTTT. The variable domain in full, with the rest retrieved from reference TRBV18 and TRBJ2-2, is NAGVMQNPRHLVRRRGQEARLRCSPMKGHSHVYWYRQLPEEGLKFMVYLQKENIIDESGMPKERFSAEFPKEGPSILRIQQVVRGDSAAYFCASSPIYLVKGAGELFFGEGSRLTVL.

This clone showed up just a few times. V gene TRBV5-1 combines with J gene TRBJ2-1, with 9 nucleotides matching TRBD2. V shed 4 bases and J 0 bases; nucleotides not matched to a gene: 2. Germline V gene sequence: CDR1 SGHRS, CDR2 YFSETQ. The CDR3 sequence is 15 residues long. CDR3 DNA sequence: TGCGCCAGCAGCCTTAGCGGGAGCTCCTACAATGAGCAGTTCTTC. It translates to CASSLSGSSYNEQFF.

The rearrangement joins TRBV7-6 to TRBJ2-5, with 13 positions matching TRBD2. Looked up from germline, CDR1 is SGHVS and CDR2 is FNYEAQ. Germline trimming cut 2 bases from V and 5 bases from J; bases unmatched to any gene: 5. The CDR3 spans 16 residues. CDR3 bases: TGTGCCAGCAGCTTAACTAGCGGGAGGGCCCGGGAGACCCAGTACTTC. This translates into CASSLTSGRARETQYF. Complete variable domain (other parts from reference TRBV7-6 and TRBJ2-5): GAGVSQSPRYKVTKRGQDVALRCDPISGHVSLYWYRQALGQGPEFLTYFNYEAQQDKSGLPNDRFSAERPEGSISTLTIQRTEQRDSAMYRCASSLTSGRARETQYFGPGTRLLVL.

The chain carries TRBV2 and TRBJ2-1; D not certain. Per the germline V gene, CDR1 is SNHLY and CDR2 is FYNNEI. This CDR3 is 13 amino acids long. V lost 1 base to trimming and J lost 5 bases, with 6 bases between them. The chain's CDR3 is CASSEGLNNEQFF. CDR3 nucleotides: TGTGCCAGCAGTGAAGGGCTCAACAATGAGCAGTTCTTC.

This chain joins TRBV5-1 and TRBJ2-7, with TRBD2 matching 14 bases. CDR3 length: 15 amino acids. Germline V gene sequence: CDR1 SGHRS, CDR2 YFSETQ. Losses at the gene ends were 4 bases for V and 7 bases for J; bases not matched to a gene: 7. In nucleotides, the CDR3 is TGCGCCAGCAGCCTGGGACTAGCGGGAGCGGGGGAGCAGTACTTC. This gives the protein CASSLGLAGAGEQYF.

The chain uses TRBV6-5 and TRBJ2-5; D is perhaps TRBD1 (7 bases). The germline V and J ends were trimmed by 2 bases and 1 base, with 14 bases remaining between them. This CDR3 region has 16 residues. The germline V gene encodes CDR1 MNHEY and CDR2 SVGAGI. CDR3 residues: CASSYPGAGGQETQYF. DNA for the CDR3: TGTGCCAGCAGTTACCCGGGGGCAGGGGGCCAAGAGACCCAGTACTTC.

The rearrangement links TRBV7-3 to TRBJ1-1, with 11 bases that match TRBD1. The V gene end was trimmed by 5 bases and the J gene end by 10 bases; junction bases not matched to a gene: 3. The CDR3 totals 12 residues. The germline V gene encodes CDR1 SGHTA and CDR2 FQGTGA. CDR3 amino acids: CASSRDRGRAFF. The CDR3 nucleotides read TGTGCCAGCAGCAGGGACAGGGGGAGAGCTTTCTTT.